The rows below give T cell receptor beta chains drawn from one sample of a study of shared clonotypes between healthy human individuals. Sequenced by immunoSEQ multiplex PCR; TCRdb stores in-frame clones only, minus some. Among approximately 2.1 million clones listed, more than 85% were seen once. Sequencing was carried out using naive CD4+ T cells from PBMCs. All receptors come from a man aged 18 to 29 in good health. Some clones in this sample may be carry-over from other donors' samples. Both conserved end residues are part of each CDR3. A D gene is named only where the DNA matches it firmly. Size is stated for part of the rows, as once, few or many counts, or as a class when the clone is expanded.

cdr3_aa: CASSPRRGEGTDTQYF
cdr3_nt: TGTGCCAGCTCACCCCGTAGGGGGGAAGGCACAGATACGCAGTATTTT
cdr3_length: 16
clone_size: -
d_call: -
j_call: TRBJ2-3
v_call: TRBV18

cdr3_aa: CASSPPNRNANYGYTF
cdr3_nt: TGTGCCAGCTCACCACCGAACAGGAATGCTAACTATGGCTACACCTTC
cdr3_length: 16
clone_size: -
d_call: -
j_call: TRBJ1-2
v_call: TRBV18

cdr3_aa: CASSNTLSSYNEQFF
cdr3_nt: TGTGCCAGCAGTAACACACTAAGCTCCTACAATGAGCAGTTCTTC
cdr3_length: 15
clone_size: once
d_call: -
j_call: TRBJ2-1
v_call: TRBV6-5

cdr3_aa: CASSFGGRGYQETQYF
cdr3_nt: TGTGCCAGCAGCTTTGGCGGGAGAGGTTACCAAGAGACCCAGTACTTC
cdr3_length: 16
clone_size: -
d_call: TRBD2
j_call: TRBJ2-5
v_call: TRBV5-8

cdr3_aa: CASSQRQGVYGYTF
cdr3_nt: TGTGCCAGCAGCCAGAGACAGGGTGTCTATGGCTACACCTTC
cdr3_length: 14
clone_size: -
d_call: TRBD1
j_call: TRBJ1-2
v_call: TRBV7-2

cdr3_aa: CASSLAGVSGELFF
cdr3_nt: TGTGCCAGCAGCCTAGCGGGAGTGTCCGGGGAGCTGTTTTTT
cdr3_length: 14
clone_size: -
d_call: TRBD2
j_call: TRBJ2-2
v_call: TRBV9

cdr3_aa: CASRSGSFNYGYTF
cdr3_nt: TGTGCCAGCAGGTCCGGATCTTTTAACTATGGCTACACCTTC
cdr3_length: 14
clone_size: -
d_call: -
j_call: TRBJ1-2
v_call: TRBV6-1

cdr3_aa: CASSLDRRTGGPLRNYEQYF
cdr3_nt: TGTGCCAGCAGCTTAGATCGGAGGACAGGGGGCCCCCTTAGAAACTACGAGCAGTACTTC
cdr3_length: 20
clone_size: -
d_call: TRBD1
j_call: TRBJ2-7
v_call: TRBV11-2

cdr3_aa: CASSPGTGGFHEQYF
cdr3_nt: TGTGCCAGCAGCCCGGGGACAGGGGGTTTCCACGAGCAGTACTTC
cdr3_length: 15
clone_size: -
d_call: TRBD1
j_call: TRBJ2-7
v_call: TRBV28

cdr3_aa: CASSQDARTSVYEQYF
cdr3_nt: TGCGCCAGCAGCCAAGATGCCCGGACTAGTGTCTACGAGCAGTACTTC
cdr3_length: 16
clone_size: -
d_call: TRBD2
j_call: TRBJ2-7
v_call: TRBV4-3

cdr3_aa: CASSPLRDRTYEQYF
cdr3_nt: TGTGCCAGCAGCCCTTTGCGGGACCGGACCTACGAGCAGTACTTC
cdr3_length: 15
clone_size: -
d_call: -
j_call: TRBJ2-7
v_call: TRBV5-4

cdr3_aa: CAWRSTTTRYGYTF
cdr3_nt: TGTGCCTGGAGATCGACGACGACGCGCTATGGCTACACCTTC
cdr3_length: 14
clone_size: -
d_call: -
j_call: TRBJ1-2
v_call: TRBV30

cdr3_aa: CASSLSRPNTEAFF
cdr3_nt: TGCGCCAGCAGCTTGTCACGTCCCAACACTGAAGCTTTCTTT
cdr3_length: 14
clone_size: -
d_call: -
j_call: TRBJ1-1
v_call: TRBV5-1

cdr3_aa: CAIRGGAPTDTQYF
cdr3_nt: TGTGCCATCAGGGGGGGGGCGCCTACAGATACGCAGTATTTT
cdr3_length: 14
clone_size: -
d_call: -
j_call: TRBJ2-3
v_call: TRBV10-3

cdr3_aa: CASSSGTIYGYTF
cdr3_nt: TGTGCCAGCAGCTCCGGGACGATCTATGGCTACACCTTC
cdr3_length: 13
clone_size: -
d_call: -
j_call: TRBJ1-2
v_call: TRBV5-4

cdr3_aa: CASSLFQGGYTF
cdr3_nt: TGTGCCAGCAGTTTATTTCAGGGCGGCTACACCTTC
cdr3_length: 12
clone_size: -
d_call: -
j_call: TRBJ1-2
v_call: TRBV28

cdr3_aa: CASSFTGGNLYQPQHF
cdr3_nt: TGTGCCAGCAGTTTTACGGGCGGAAACCTCTATCAGCCCCAGCATTTT
cdr3_length: 16
clone_size: -
d_call: -
j_call: TRBJ1-5
v_call: TRBV28

cdr3_aa: CASSESSRGNTEAFF
cdr3_nt: TGCGCCAGCAGTGAGTCGAGCCGGGGGAACACTGAAGCTTTCTTT
cdr3_length: 15
clone_size: -
d_call: -
j_call: TRBJ1-1
v_call: TRBV10-1

cdr3_aa: CASSLDQRTWGNIQYF
cdr3_nt: TGCGCCAGCAGCTTGGATCAGCGCACCTGGGGAAACATTCAGTACTTC
cdr3_length: 16
clone_size: -
d_call: -
j_call: TRBJ2-4
v_call: TRBV5-1

cdr3_aa: CATSRAGQGLGYGYTF
cdr3_nt: TGTGCCACCAGCAGAGCGGGACAGGGGTTAGGCTATGGCTACACCTTC
cdr3_length: 16
clone_size: once
d_call: TRBD1
j_call: TRBJ1-2
v_call: TRBV15

cdr3_aa: CASSYGRGYMNTEAFF
cdr3_nt: TGTGCCAGCAGTTACGGCAGGGGGTATATGAACACTGAAGCTTTCTTT
cdr3_length: 16
clone_size: -
d_call: TRBD1
j_call: TRBJ1-1
v_call: TRBV6-5

cdr3_aa: CASSESFGTNHYGYTF
cdr3_nt: TGCGCCAGCAGTGAATCATTCGGAACCAACCACTATGGCTACACCTTC
cdr3_length: 16
clone_size: -
d_call: -
j_call: TRBJ1-2
v_call: TRBV10-2

cdr3_aa: CASSPSGVSAANEQFF
cdr3_nt: TGTGCCAGCTCACCCTCGGGAGTCTCGGCGGCTAATGAGCAGTTCTTC
cdr3_length: 16
clone_size: -
d_call: -
j_call: TRBJ2-1
v_call: TRBV18

cdr3_aa: CATSRDQDRGGNQPQHF
cdr3_nt: TGTGCCACCAGCAGAGATCAAGACAGGGGCGGCAATCAGCCCCAGCATTTT
cdr3_length: 17
clone_size: -
d_call: TRBD1
j_call: TRBJ1-5
v_call: TRBV15

cdr3_aa: CASSFGKGTGELFF
cdr3_nt: TGTGCCAGCAGCTTCGGGAAAGGGACCGGGGAGCTGTTTTTT
cdr3_length: 14
clone_size: -
d_call: -
j_call: TRBJ2-2
v_call: TRBV11-3

cdr3_aa: CASSLGLAGHTGELFF
cdr3_nt: TGTGCCAGCAGCTTAGGATTAGCGGGACACACCGGGGAGCTGTTTTTT
cdr3_length: 16
clone_size: -
d_call: TRBD2
j_call: TRBJ2-2
v_call: TRBV11-1

cdr3_aa: CASSPRTGGSEQFF
cdr3_nt: TGTGCCAGCAGCCCCCGGACAGGGGGCAGTGAGCAGTTCTTC
cdr3_length: 14
clone_size: once
d_call: TRBD1
j_call: TRBJ2-1
v_call: TRBV14

cdr3_aa: CASSSLAPYQETQYF
cdr3_nt: TGTGCCAGCAGCTCACTAGCGCCCTACCAAGAGACCCAGTACTTC
cdr3_length: 15
clone_size: -
d_call: TRBD2
j_call: TRBJ2-5
v_call: TRBV7-2

cdr3_aa: CASTGGIFGNEQFF
cdr3_nt: TGTGCCAGCACCGGAGGTATTTTCGGTAATGAGCAGTTCTTC
cdr3_length: 14
clone_size: -
d_call: -
j_call: TRBJ2-1
v_call: TRBV28

cdr3_aa: CASSLDRDREAFF
cdr3_nt: TGTGCCAGCAGCTTAGACAGGGACCGGGAGGCTTTCTTT
cdr3_length: 13
clone_size: -
d_call: -
j_call: TRBJ1-1
v_call: TRBV7-8

cdr3_aa: CASRGPGEGYEQYF
cdr3_nt: TGTGCCAGCCGTGGACCGGGAGAGGGCTACGAGCAGTACTTC
cdr3_length: 14
clone_size: -
d_call: -
j_call: TRBJ2-7
v_call: TRBV28

cdr3_aa: CAWNTWKNTEAFF
cdr3_nt: TGTGCCTGGAATACCTGGAAGAACACTGAAGCTTTCTTT
cdr3_length: 13
clone_size: few
d_call: -
j_call: TRBJ1-1
v_call: TRBV30

cdr3_aa: CASSKTGTGFSNEQFF
cdr3_nt: TGTGCCAGCAGCAAAACCGGGACAGGGTTCTCCAATGAGCAGTTCTTC
cdr3_length: 16
clone_size: -
d_call: TRBD1
j_call: TRBJ2-1
v_call: TRBV7-3

cdr3_aa: CASSGKPGQGLFSGNTIYF
cdr3_nt: TGTGCCAGCAGTGGAAAACCGGGACAGGGGCTCTTCTCTGGAAACACCATATATTTT
cdr3_length: 19
clone_size: -
d_call: TRBD1
j_call: TRBJ1-3
v_call: TRBV28

cdr3_aa: CAWSVQGIRNEQFF
cdr3_nt: TGTGCCTGGAGTGTTCAGGGGATTCGGAATGAGCAGTTCTTC
cdr3_length: 14
clone_size: many
d_call: -
j_call: TRBJ2-1
v_call: TRBV30

cdr3_aa: CASSSDSGRALNEQFF
cdr3_nt: TGCGCCAGCAGCTCGGATAGCGGGAGGGCCCTCAATGAGCAGTTCTTC
cdr3_length: 16
clone_size: -
d_call: TRBD2
j_call: TRBJ2-1
v_call: TRBV5-1

cdr3_aa: CASRVTWDFDGEQYF
cdr3_nt: TGCGCCAGCAGGGTGACTTGGGACTTTGATGGGGAGCAGTACTTC
cdr3_length: 15
clone_size: -
d_call: -
j_call: TRBJ2-7
v_call: TRBV4-3

cdr3_aa: CASQQGVGEQYF
cdr3_nt: TGTGCCAGCCAGCAAGGGGTTGGCGAGCAGTACTTC
cdr3_length: 12
clone_size: -
d_call: -
j_call: TRBJ2-7
v_call: TRBV6-6

cdr3_aa: CASSFGGTSYNEQFF
cdr3_nt: TGCGCCAGCAGCTTCGGAGGGACTTCCTACAATGAGCAGTTCTTC
cdr3_length: 15
clone_size: -
d_call: -
j_call: TRBJ2-1
v_call: TRBV5-1

cdr3_aa: CASRSGTGGNQPQHF
cdr3_nt: TGTGCCAGCAGGTCCGGGACAGGGGGCAATCAGCCCCAGCATTTT
cdr3_length: 15
clone_size: -
d_call: TRBD1
j_call: TRBJ1-5
v_call: TRBV6-6

cdr3_aa: CASSFSGGQGSGELFF
cdr3_nt: TGTGCCAGCAGTTTCAGCGGCGGACAGGGGAGCGGGGAGCTGTTTTTT
cdr3_length: 16
clone_size: once
d_call: TRBD1
j_call: TRBJ2-2
v_call: TRBV27

cdr3_aa: CASSNLFQGRREQYF
cdr3_nt: TGTGCCAGCAGCAACCTATTCCAAGGTCGTCGGGAGCAGTACTTC
cdr3_length: 15
clone_size: -
d_call: -
j_call: TRBJ2-7
v_call: TRBV5-4

cdr3_aa: CSVVAGNEQFF
cdr3_nt: TGCAGCGTTGTAGCGGGAAATGAGCAGTTCTTC
cdr3_length: 11
clone_size: -
d_call: TRBD2
j_call: TRBJ2-1
v_call: TRBV29-1

cdr3_aa: CATSLSGEDTQYF
cdr3_nt: TGTGCCACCAGCCTGAGCGGTGAAGATACGCAGTATTTT
cdr3_length: 13
clone_size: -
d_call: -
j_call: TRBJ2-3
v_call: TRBV15

cdr3_aa: CATRSDRVPTNYGYTF
cdr3_nt: TGTGCCACACGATCGGACAGGGTTCCCACGAACTATGGCTACACCTTC
cdr3_length: 16
clone_size: -
d_call: TRBD1
j_call: TRBJ1-2
v_call: TRBV27

cdr3_aa: CASSLTGHSNQPQHF
cdr3_nt: TGTGCCAGCAGCTTGACGGGGCATAGCAATCAGCCCCAGCATTTT
cdr3_length: 15
clone_size: few
d_call: -
j_call: TRBJ1-5
v_call: TRBV7-9

cdr3_aa: CREQDTKEDGYTF
cdr3_nt: TGCAGGGAGCAGGACACCAAAGAAGATGGCTACACCTTC
cdr3_length: 13
clone_size: -
d_call: -
j_call: TRBJ1-2
v_call: TRBV29-1

cdr3_aa: CASSLAISQAPLTEAFF
cdr3_nt: TGCGCCAGCAGCTTGGCCATCTCCCAGGCCCCCCTCACTGAAGCTTTCTTT
cdr3_length: 17
clone_size: -
d_call: -
j_call: TRBJ1-1
v_call: TRBV5-1